A selection of T cell receptor beta chains follows, all from one sample in a study of cytomegalovirus exposure and HLA in healthy donors. Data came from immunoSEQ multiplex PCR; TCRdb stores just in-frame clones and leaves some out. The sample lists over 75,000 clones; under 80% were seen once. The specimen was PBMCs. The receptor set was obtained from a man in his forties or fifties in good health and CMV-seropositive. CDR3s leave out the opening cysteine and the closing phenylalanine or tryptophan. Each record gives: J gene, V gene, CDR3 protein.

>TRBJ2-1|TRBV2
ASSVRDRSNNEQF
>TRBJ2-7|TRBV11-2
ASSSEWGDYEQY
>TRBJ2-5|TRBV5-4
ASSLRRKETQY
>TRBJ2-1|TRBV21-1
ASSAIPGQGANEQF
>TRBJ2-7|TRBV5-1
ASSSSSGGIGYEQY
>TRBJ2-6|TRBV7-2
ASSSGGGAGGANVLT
>TRBJ1-5|TRBV28
ASSPTPRGQPQH
>TRBJ2-5|TRBV6-1
ASRRLAGEQETQY
>TRBJ2-7|TRBV7-9
ASSPTSGTEHTYEQY
>TRBJ1-3|TRBV10-3
AIRKAEGGNTIY